This T cell receptor beta chain is drawn from a study of blood T cells in healthy people across ages. Turning to the study itself: Capturing about one barcoded beta molecule per two T cells was achieved by template switching. Overall study results and limits: Comparison with aged donors showed that long-lived donors had more naive CD4+ cells and higher diversity.

This clonotype has just a few counts. Its antigen is still unknown. Germline loops: CDR1 SQVTM, CDR2 ANQGSEA. The CDR3 is 12 residues long. V was clipped by 8 bases and J by 2 bases; unmatched bases: 5. A J-beta primer mix and a sample-barcoded 5' primer were used in a second PCR of about 7 to 12 cycles. TCRdb redid the calling of the 5' RACE reads with MiXCR, one entry per CDR3 protein. This sample yields 1 million or so distinct CDR3 sequences, of which roughly 45% are seen a single time; 15% to 20% belongs to the top ten. Peripheral blood samples of around 9.8 milliliters were drawn from each donor. Each sample had at least 6 million PBMCs isolated.

This sequence was found in a woman aged 60-75 years in good health. Sequencing was done on a sample of blood. This chain uses TRBV29-1 with TRBJ2-5; 7 bases agree with TRBD1. The CDR3 region is CSSGQSQETQYF. In DNA form, the CDR3 reads TGCAGCTCGGGACAGTCACAAGAGACCCAGTACTTC.